The subject of this entry is one T cell receptor (beta chain). This sample stems from a study of regulatory T cells in long-lasting Graves disease. To make TCR beta libraries, researchers used iRepertoire HTBI primers and Arm-PCR of CDR3 regions. TCRdb re-derived calls from the multiplex PCR reads in MiXCR, one entry per CDR3 protein. Of about 460,000 distinct CDR3 sequences in the sample, 20% to 25% were seen once. Time point in this sample: persistent/refractory GD, antithyroid drugs over 5 years with positive TRAb. PBMC RNA served as the TCR library source. A peripheral blood sample, 7 to 9 milliliters in volume, was drawn into EDTA tubes. The CDR3 totals 12 residues. Germline CDR1 SGHDN, CDR2 FVKESK. The V end was cut by 3 bases, the J end by 3 bases, with 6 bases between.

This chain connects TRBV14 to TRBJ2-7, with D hard to call. The sample consisted of peripheral blood mononuclear cells (PBMCs), taken when the disease was refractory, from a patient treated with antithyroid drugs. This TCR derives from a female donor with Graves disease. The CDR3 DNA is TGTGCCAGCAGCCAGAGTCTCTACGAGCAGTACTTC. Translation gives CASSQSLYEQYF.